This T cell receptor beta chain was profiled in a study of STAT5B mutations in CD4+ large granular lymphocyte leukemia. Whole-study results and caveats: CD4-sorted patient repertoires seemed more clonal than healthy CD4+ repertoires.

This clone occurred a few times. What it binds is unknown. The method was immunoSEQ multiplex PCR; TCRdb's version includes in-frame clones alone and lacks a portion of them. The sample has over 20,000 clones, 81% seen once. Sequencing was done on a sample of CD4+ T cells from blood buffy coats. This receptor was taken from a human donor in good health.

The CDR3 DNA is TGTGCCAGCAGTGCGGGGGCAATCAGCCCCCAGCATTTT. It yields the protein CASSAGAISPQHF. The rearrangement links TRBV2 to TRBJ1-5; D may be TRBD1 (6 bases). The CDR3 sequence is 13 residues long. V lost 4 bases to trimming and J lost 10 bases, with 14 bases between them. CDR1 and CDR2 (germline): SNHLY, FYNNEI.